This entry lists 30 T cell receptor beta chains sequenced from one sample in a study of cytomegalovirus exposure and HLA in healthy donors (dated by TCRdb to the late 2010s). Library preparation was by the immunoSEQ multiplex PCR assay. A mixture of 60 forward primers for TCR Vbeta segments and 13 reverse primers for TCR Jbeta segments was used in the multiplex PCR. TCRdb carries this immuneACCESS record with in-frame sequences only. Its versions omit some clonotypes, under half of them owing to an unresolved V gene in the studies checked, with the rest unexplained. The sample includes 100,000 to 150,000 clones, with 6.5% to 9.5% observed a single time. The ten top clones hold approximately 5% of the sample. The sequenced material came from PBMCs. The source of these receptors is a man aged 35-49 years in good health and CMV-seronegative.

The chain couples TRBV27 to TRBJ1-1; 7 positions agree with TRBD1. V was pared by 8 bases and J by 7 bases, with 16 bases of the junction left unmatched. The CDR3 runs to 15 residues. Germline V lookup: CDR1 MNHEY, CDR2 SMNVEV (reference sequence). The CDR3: CASRHPSGGLGEAFF. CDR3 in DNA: TGTGCCAGCCGCCATCCCTCAGGGGGGTTGGGTGAAGCTTTCTTT.

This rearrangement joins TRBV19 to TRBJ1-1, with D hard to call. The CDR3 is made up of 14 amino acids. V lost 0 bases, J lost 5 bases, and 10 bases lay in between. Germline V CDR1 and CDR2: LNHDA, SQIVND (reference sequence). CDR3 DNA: TGTGCCAGTAGTATAGAGTCAGAGGAGACTGAAGCTTTCTTT. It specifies CASSIESEETEAFF.

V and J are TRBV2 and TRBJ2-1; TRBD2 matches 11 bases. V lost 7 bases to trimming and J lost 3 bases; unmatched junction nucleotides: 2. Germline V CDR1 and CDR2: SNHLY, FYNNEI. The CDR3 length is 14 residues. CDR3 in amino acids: CASMGLADYNEQFF. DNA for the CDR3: TGTGCCAGCATGGGACTAGCGGACTACAATGAGCAGTTCTTC.

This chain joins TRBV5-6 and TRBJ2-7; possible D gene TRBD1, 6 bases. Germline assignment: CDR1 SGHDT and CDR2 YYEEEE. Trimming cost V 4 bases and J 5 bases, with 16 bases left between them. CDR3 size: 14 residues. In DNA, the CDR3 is TGTGCCAGCAGCCCGGGACATGGCCTCCACGAGCAGTACTTC. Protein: CASSPGHGLHEQYF.

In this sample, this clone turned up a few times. CDR3 coding DNA: TGTGCCAGCAGCCTCGGACTAGCGGGGAGCACCGGGGAGCTGTTTTTT. Translating it yields CASSLGLAGSTGELFF. The V gene is TRBV2, the J gene TRBJ2-2, with 12 nucleotides matching TRBD2. Losses at the gene ends were 6 bases for V and 4 bases for J; bases not matched to a gene: 6. The CDR3 consists of 16 residues. The germline CDR1 and CDR2 sequences are SNHLY and FYNNEI.

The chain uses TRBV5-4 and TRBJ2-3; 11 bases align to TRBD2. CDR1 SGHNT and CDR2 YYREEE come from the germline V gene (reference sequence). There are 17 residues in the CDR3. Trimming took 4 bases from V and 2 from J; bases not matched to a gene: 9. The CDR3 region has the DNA TGTGCCAGCAGCCCAGATGCTAGCGGGGGGCTCACAGATACGCAGTATTTT. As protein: CASSPDASGGLTDTQYF.

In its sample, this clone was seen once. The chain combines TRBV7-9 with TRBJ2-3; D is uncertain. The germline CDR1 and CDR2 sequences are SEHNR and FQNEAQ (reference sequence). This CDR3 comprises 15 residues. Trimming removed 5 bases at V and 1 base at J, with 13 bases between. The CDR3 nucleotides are TGTGCCAGCAGCGAGCTAGATCCGGGCACAGATACGCAGTATTTT. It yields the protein CASSELDPGTDTQYF.

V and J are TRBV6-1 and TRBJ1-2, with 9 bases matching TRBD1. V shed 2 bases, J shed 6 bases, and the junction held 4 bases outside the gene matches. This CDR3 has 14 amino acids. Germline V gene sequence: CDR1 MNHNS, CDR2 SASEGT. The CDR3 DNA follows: TGTGCCAGCAGTGAACTGGACAGGGGAAATGGCTACACCTTC. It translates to CASSELDRGNGYTF.

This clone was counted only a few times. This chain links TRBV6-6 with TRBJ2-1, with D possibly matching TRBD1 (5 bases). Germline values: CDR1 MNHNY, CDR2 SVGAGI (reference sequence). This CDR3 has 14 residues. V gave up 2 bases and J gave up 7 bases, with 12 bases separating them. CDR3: CASSYGRVGNEQFF. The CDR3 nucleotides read TGTGCCAGCAGTTACGGCAGGGTTGGTAATGAGCAGTTCTTC.

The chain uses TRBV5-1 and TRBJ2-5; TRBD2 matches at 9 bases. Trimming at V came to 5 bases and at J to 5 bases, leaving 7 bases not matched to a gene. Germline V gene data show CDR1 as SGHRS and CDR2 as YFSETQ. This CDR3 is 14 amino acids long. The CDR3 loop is CASRPGLARETQYF. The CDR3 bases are TGCGCCAGCAGACCGGGACTAGCCCGGGAGACCCAGTACTTC.

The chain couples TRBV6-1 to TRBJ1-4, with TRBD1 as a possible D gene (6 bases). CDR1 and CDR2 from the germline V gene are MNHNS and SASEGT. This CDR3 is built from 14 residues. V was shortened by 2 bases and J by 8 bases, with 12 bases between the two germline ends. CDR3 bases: TGTGCCAGCAGTGAAAACAGGGTTCGAGAAAAACTGTTTTTT. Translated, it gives CASSENRVREKLFF.

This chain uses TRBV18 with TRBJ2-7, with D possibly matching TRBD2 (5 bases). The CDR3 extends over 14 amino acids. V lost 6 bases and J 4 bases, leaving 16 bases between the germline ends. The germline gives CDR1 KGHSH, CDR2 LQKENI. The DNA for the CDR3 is TGTGCCAGCTCGCCGGGAACCACCTTTTACGAGCAGTACTTC. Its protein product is CASSPGTTFYEQYF. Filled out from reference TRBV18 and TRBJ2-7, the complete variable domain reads NAGVMQNPRHLVRRRGQEARLRCSPMKGHSHVYWYRQLPEEGLKFMVYLQKENIIDESGMPKERFSAEFPKEGPSILRIQQVVRGDSAAYFCASSPGTTFYEQYFGPGTRLTVT.

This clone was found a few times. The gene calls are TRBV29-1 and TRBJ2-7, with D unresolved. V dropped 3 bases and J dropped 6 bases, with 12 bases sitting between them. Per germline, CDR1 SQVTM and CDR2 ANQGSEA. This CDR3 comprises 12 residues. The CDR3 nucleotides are TGCAGCGTTGAGTTGGCCCCAGGCGAGCAGTACTTC. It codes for CSVELAPGEQYF.

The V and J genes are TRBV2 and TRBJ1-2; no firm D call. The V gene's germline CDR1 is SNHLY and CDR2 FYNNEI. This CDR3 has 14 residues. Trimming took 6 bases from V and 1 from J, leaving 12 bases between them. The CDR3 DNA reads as TGTGCCAGCAGGCCTCGGGATTTTAACTATGGCTACACCTTC. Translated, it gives CASRPRDFNYGYTF. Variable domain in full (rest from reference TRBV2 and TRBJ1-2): EPEVTQTPSHQVTQMGQEVILRCVPISNHLYFYWYRQILGQKVEFLVSFYNNEISEKSEIFDDQFSVERPDGSNFTLKIRSTKLEDSAMYFCASRPRDFNYGYTFGSGTRLTVV.

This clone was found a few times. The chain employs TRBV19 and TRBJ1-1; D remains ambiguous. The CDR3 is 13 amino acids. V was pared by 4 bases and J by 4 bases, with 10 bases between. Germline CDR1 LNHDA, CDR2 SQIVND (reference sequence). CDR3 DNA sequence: TGTGCCAGTAGTAGTAGCGCGTCCACTGAAGCTTTCTTT. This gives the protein CASSSSASTEAFF.

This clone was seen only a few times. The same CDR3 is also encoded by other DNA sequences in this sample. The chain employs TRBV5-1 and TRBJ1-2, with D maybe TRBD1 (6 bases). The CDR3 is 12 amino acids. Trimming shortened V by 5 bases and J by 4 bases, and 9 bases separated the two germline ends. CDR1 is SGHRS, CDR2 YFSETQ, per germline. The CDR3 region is CASSSDSYGYTF. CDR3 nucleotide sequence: TGCGCCAGCAGTTCGGACAGCTATGGCTACACCTTC.

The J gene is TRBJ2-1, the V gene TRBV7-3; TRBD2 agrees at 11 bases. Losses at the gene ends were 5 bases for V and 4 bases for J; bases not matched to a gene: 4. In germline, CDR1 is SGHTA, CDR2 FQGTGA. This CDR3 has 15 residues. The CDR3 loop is CASSPTSGGYNEQFF. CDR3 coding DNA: TGTGCCAGCAGCCCAACTAGCGGGGGTTACAATGAGCAGTTCTTC.

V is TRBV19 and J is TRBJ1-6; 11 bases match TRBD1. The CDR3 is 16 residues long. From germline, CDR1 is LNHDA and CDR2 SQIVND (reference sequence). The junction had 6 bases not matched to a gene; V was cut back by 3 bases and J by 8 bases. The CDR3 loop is CASSIRDRGSDSPLHF. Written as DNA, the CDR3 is TGTGCCAGTAGTATCAGGGACAGGGGGTCCGATTCACCCCTCCACTTT.

CDR3 bases: TGTGCCAGCAGTGACGTCTCGGAGAGTGAGACCCAGTACTTC. Encoded protein: CASSDVSESETQYF. The chain uses TRBV6-1 and TRBJ2-5; D ambiguous. The CDR3 extends over 14 amino acids. CDR1 and CDR2 from the germline V gene are MNHNS and SASEGT. V lost 3 bases to trimming and J lost 5 bases, with 13 bases between them.

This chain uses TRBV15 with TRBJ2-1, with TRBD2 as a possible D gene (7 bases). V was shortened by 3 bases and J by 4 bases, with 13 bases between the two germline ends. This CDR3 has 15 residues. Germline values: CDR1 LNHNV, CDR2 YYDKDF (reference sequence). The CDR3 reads CATSREGGAYNEQFF. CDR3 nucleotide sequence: TGTGCCACCAGCAGGGAGGGGGGGGCGTACAATGAGCAGTTCTTC.

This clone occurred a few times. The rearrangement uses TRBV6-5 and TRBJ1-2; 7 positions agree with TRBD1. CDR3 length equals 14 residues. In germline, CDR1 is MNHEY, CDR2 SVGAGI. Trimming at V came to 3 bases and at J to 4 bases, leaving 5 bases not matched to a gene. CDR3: CASSYTGAVYGYTF. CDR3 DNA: TGTGCCAGCAGTTATACAGGGGCTGTCTATGGCTACACCTTC.

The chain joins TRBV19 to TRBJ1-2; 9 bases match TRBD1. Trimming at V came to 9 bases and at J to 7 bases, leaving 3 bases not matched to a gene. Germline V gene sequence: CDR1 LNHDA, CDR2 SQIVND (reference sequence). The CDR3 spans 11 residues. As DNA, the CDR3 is TGTGCCAGCGGACAGGGGTTTGGCTACACCTTC. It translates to CASGQGFGYTF. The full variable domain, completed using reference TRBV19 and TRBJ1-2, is DGGITQSPKYLFRKEGQNVTLSCEQNLNHDAMYWYRQDPGQGLRLIYYSQIVNDFQKGDIAEGYSVSREKKESFPLTVTSAQKNPTAFYLCASGQGFGYTFGSGTRLTVV.

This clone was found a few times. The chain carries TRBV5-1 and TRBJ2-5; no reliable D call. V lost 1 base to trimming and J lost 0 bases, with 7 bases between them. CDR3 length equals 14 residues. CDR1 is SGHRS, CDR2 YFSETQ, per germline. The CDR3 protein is CASSLSPDQETQYF. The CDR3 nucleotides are TGCGCCAGCAGCTTGAGTCCAGACCAAGAGACCCAGTACTTC.

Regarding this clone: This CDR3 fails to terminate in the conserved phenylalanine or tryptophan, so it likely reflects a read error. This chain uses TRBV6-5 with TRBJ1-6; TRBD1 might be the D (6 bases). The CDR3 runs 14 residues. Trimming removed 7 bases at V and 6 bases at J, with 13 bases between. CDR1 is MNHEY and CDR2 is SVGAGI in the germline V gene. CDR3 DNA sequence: TGTGCCAGCACCACCGGGACACTTAATTCACCCCTCCACGTT. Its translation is CASTTGTLNSPLHV.

For the CDR3, the DNA is TGTGCCAGTAGTCTAACCGGGACAGGGGATCCTGGCTACACCTTC. Its protein product is CASSLTGTGDPGYTF. The chain employs TRBV19 and TRBJ1-2; 10 bases are a match to TRBD1. This CDR3 has 15 amino acids. Trimming cost V 5 bases and J 7 bases; bases outside gene matches: 10. The germline V gene encodes CDR1 LNHDA and CDR2 SQIVND (reference sequence).

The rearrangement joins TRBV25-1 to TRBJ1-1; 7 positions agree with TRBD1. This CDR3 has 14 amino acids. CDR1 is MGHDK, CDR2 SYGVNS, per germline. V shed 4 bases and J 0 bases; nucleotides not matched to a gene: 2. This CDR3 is CASSVTGMNTEAFF. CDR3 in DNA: TGTGCCAGCAGTGTGACAGGGATGAACACTGAAGCTTTCTTT.

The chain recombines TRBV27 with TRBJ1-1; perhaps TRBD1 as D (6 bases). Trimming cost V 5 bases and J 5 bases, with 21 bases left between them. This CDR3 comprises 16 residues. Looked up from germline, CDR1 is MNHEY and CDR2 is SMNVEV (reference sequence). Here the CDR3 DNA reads TGTGCCAGCAGTATTAACTCATACAGGGTCGGGACTGAAGCTTTCTTT. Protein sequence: CASSINSYRVGTEAFF.

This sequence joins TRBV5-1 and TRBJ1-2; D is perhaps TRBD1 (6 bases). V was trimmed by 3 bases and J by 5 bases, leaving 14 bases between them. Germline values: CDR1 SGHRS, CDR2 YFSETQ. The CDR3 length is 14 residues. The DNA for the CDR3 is TGCGCCAGCAGCTCAAACTCCGGACAGTATGGCTACACCTTC. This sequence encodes CASSSNSGQYGYTF.

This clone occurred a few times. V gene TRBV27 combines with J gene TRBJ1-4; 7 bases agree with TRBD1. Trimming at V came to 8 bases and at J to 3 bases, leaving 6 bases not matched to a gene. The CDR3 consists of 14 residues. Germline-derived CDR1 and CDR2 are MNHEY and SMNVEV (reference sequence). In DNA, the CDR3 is TGTGCCAGCGGTCCCGGGACAGCTAATGAAAAACTGTTTTTT. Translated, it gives CASGPGTANEKLFF.

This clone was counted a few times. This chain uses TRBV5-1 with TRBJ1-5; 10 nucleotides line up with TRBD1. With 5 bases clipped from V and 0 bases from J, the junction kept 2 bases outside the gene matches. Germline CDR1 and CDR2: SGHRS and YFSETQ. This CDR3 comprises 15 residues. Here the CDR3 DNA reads TGCGCCAGCAGAGGACAGGGGGGTAGCAATCAGCCCCAGCATTTT. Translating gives CASRGQGGSNQPQHF. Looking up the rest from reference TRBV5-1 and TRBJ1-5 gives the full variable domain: KAGVTQTPRYLIKTRGQQVTLSCSPISGHRSVSWYQQTPGQGLQFLFEYFSETQRNKGNFPGRFSGRQFSNSRSEMNVSTLELGDSALYLCASRGQGGSNQPQHFGDGTRLSIL.